Sequencing of this TCR beta chain was carried out in a study of T cells in Graves' hyperthyroidism and ophthalmopathy. General study points: From stable hyperthyroidism, ophthalmopathy was set apart by a 13 V-J model.

Enrolled ophthalmopathy patients presented with a Clinical Activity Score of at least 3, a NOSPECS grade of at least 4, and disease duration under 3 months. The source of the PBMCs was more than 9.5 ml of fresh peripheral blood. This clonotype has a handful of counts. The antigen is not known. In germline, CDR1 is MDHEN, CDR2 SYDVKM. The ends were cut back, 4 bases at V and 7 bases at J, with 13 bases in the middle. The CDR3 runs to 13 residues. What was amplified from RNA transcripts were TCR beta CDR3 regions. The HTBI primer set served for first-round RT-PCR of the TCR CDR3. TCRdb used MiXCR to reprocess the multiplex PCR reads, holding one entry per CDR3 protein. The data hold hundreds of thousands of distinct CDR3 sequences, with about 20% observed a single time.

What was sequenced was blood. The J gene is TRBJ1-1, the V gene TRBV28, with D possibly matching TRBD1 (5 bases). The receptor was isolated from a young man with Graves' ophthalmopathy. This CDR3 reads CASSSDGAGEAFF. The CDR3 DNA follows: TGTGCCAGCAGTTCCGACGGGGCGGGTGAAGCTTTCTTT.